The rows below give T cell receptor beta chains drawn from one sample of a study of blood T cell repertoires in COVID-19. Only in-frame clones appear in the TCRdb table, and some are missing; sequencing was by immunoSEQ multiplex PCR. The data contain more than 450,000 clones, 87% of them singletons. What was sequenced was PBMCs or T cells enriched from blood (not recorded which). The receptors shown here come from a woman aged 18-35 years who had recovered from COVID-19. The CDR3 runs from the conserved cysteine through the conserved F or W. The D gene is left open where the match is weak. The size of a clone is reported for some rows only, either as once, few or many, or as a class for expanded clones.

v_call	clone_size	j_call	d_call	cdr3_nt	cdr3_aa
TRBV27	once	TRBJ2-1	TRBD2	TGTGCCAGCAGTCCGGCACGGACTAGCGGGGGGGCGTCCTACAATGAGCAGTTCTTC	CASSPARTSGGASYNEQFF
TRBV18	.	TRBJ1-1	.	TGTGCCAGCTCACCACTGCAGGGGAAGGACACTGAAGCTTTCTTT	CASSPLQGKDTEAFF
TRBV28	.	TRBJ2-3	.	TGTGCCAGCAGCCCCCAACCTCCGGGACACCGGGCGGATACGCAGTATTTT	CASSPQPPGHRADTQYF
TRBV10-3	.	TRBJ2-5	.	TGTGCCATCAGTGTGAGGGGGGGCAAAGAGACCCAGTACTTC	CAISVRGGKETQYF
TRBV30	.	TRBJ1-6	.	TGTGCCTGGAAGGGGCCCCGGCGGAATTCACCCCTCCACTTT	CAWKGPRRNSPLHF
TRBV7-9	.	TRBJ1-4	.	TGTGCCAGCAGCTACCCGGGGGCTAATGAAAAACTGTTTTTT	CASSYPGANEKLFF
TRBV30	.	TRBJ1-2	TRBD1	TGTGCCTGGAGTGTACTTCGAGGGGGCGTCTATGGCTACACCTTC	CAWSVLRGGVYGYTF
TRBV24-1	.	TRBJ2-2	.	TGTGCCATCGAGGTTTTGAACACCGGGGAGCTGTTTTTT	CAIEVLNTGELFF
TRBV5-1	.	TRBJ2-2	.	TGCGCCAGCAGCTTGGGACTCAACACCGGGGAGCTGTTTTTT	CASSLGLNTGELFF
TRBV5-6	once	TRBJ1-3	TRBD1	TGTGCCAGCAGTTTGGACAGGAGCTCTGGAAACACCATATATTTT	CASSLDRSSGNTIYF
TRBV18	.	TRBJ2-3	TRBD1	TGTGCCAGCTCACCAGCGGGACAGGAGGATCAAGATACGCAGTATTTT	CASSPAGQEDQDTQYF
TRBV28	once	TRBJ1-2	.	TGTGCCAGCAGTTTACCGAACTATGGCTACACCTTC	CASSLPNYGYTF
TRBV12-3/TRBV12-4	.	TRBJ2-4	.	TGTGCCAGCAGTTTTCGGGGAAGGGACATTCAGTACTTC	CASSFRGRDIQYF
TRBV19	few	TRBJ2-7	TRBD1	TGTGCCAGTAGTACCGAGACAGGGGCCTACGAGCAGTACTTC	CASSTETGAYEQYF
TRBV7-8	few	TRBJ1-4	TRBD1	TGTGCCAGCAGCCCCCAGGGGGCCGTGGAAGAAAAACTGTTTTTT	CASSPQGAVEEKLFF
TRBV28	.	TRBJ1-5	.	TGTGCCAGCAGCTGGGAGGGCGTTCACAATCAGCCCCAGCATTTT	CASSWEGVHNQPQHF
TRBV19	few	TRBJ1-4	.	TGTGCCAGTAGTATCCCCGAGGCGTGGAATGAAAAACTGTTTTTT	CASSIPEAWNEKLFF
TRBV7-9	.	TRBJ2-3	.	TGTGCCAGCAGCTTAGTTAGCGGACACACAGATACGCAGTATTTT	CASSLVSGHTDTQYF
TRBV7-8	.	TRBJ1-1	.	TGTGCCAGCAGCTTCAGGGTTATCACTGAAGCTTTCTTT	CASSFRVITEAFF
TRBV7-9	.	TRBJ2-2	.	TGTGCCAGCAGGAGGGGTGTAGCGTCCCCGACATTAAACACCGGGGAGCTGTTTTTT	CASRRGVASPTLNTGELFF
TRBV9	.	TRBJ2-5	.	TGTGCCAGCAGCCCCCTACCGGGACTCCTGTTAGCAGAGACCCAGTACTTC	CASSPLPGLLLAETQYF
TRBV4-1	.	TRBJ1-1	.	TGCGCCAGCAGCCCCCGACAGATCCGACTTTCGGAAGCTTTCTTT	CASSPRQIRLSEAFF
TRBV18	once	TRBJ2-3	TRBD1	TGTGCCAGCTCACCAGTAGCAGGGGGCGGCACAGATACGCAGTATTTT	CASSPVAGGGTDTQYF
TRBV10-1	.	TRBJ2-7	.	TGCGCCAGCAGCACTGGGACTGGGTACGAGCAGTACTTC	CASSTGTGYEQYF
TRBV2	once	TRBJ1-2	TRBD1	TGTGCCAGCAGTGAATGGACAGGCAATGGAGGCTACACCTTC	CASSEWTGNGGYTF
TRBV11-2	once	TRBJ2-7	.	TGTGCCAGCAGCTTAGGAGGGATTGGCGCCTACGAGCAGTACTTC	CASSLGGIGAYEQYF
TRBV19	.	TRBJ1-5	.	TGTGCCAGTAGTATAGATCGAACATCTGATCAGCCCCAGCATTTT	CASSIDRTSDQPQHF
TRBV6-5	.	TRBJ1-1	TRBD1	TGTGCCAGCTGCAGGGGACAGGAAGCTGAAGCTTTCTTT	CASCRGQEAEAFF
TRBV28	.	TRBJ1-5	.	TGTGCCAGCAGTTTGGTGGTACAGGGCGATCAGCCCCAGCATTTT	CASSLVVQGDQPQHF
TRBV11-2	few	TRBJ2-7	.	TGTGCCAGCAGCGACGCGGGCCTGGGAAATAGGTACGAGCAGTACTTC	CASSDAGLGNRYEQYF
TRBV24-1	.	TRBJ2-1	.	TGTGCCACCAGTGATTTATCAGGGGCCTGGTTCTTC	CATSDLSGAWFF
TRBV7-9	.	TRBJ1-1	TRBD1	TGTGCCAGCAGCACCGGACAGGGGGCGCGGGCTTTCTTT	CASSTGQGARAFF
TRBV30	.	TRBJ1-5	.	TGTGCCTGGAGTGTACAGGGAGGGAATCAGCCCCAGCATTTT	CAWSVQGGNQPQHF
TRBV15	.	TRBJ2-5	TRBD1	TGTGCCACCAGCAGAGGATTCCAGGGGGCGACGCGACAAGAGACCCAGTACTTC	CATSRGFQGATRQETQYF
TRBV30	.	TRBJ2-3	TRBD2	TGTGCCTGGAGTCAACACTTGAGCGGGGGGGTGACAGATACGCAGTATTTT	CAWSQHLSGGVTDTQYF
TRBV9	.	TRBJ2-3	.	TGTGCCAGCAGCGCCCCCGCAGGGGTTGAAGATACGCAGTATTTT	CASSAPAGVEDTQYF
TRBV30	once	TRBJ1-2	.	TGTGCCTGGGGGCGCCCCAACTATGGCTACACCTTC	CAWGRPNYGYTF
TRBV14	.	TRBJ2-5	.	TGTGCCAGCAGCCAAGGTTTCGGGGAGACCCAGTACTTC	CASSQGFGETQYF
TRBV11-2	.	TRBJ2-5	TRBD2	TGTGCCAGCAGCCCCCAAAGCGGGGGACAGACCCAGTACTTC	CASSPQSGGQTQYF
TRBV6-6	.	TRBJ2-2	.	TGTGCCAGCAGTCCCAGTTTCTCCCTCGGTGAACGGGGAGCCGGGGAGCTGTTTTTT	CASSPSFSLGERGAGELFF
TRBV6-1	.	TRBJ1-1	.	TGTGCCAGCAGTGAATCTCGGGGGGGTTACACTGAAGCTTTCTTT	CASSESRGGYTEAFF
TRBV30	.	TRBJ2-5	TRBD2	TGTGCCTGGAGTGTCGGAACTAGCGGGGGGCAAGAGACCCAGTACTTC	CAWSVGTSGGQETQYF
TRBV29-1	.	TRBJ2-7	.	TGCAGCGTCCCCGCCGGGACCATGGGGGGCGAGCAGTACTTC	CSVPAGTMGGEQYF
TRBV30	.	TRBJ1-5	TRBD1	TGTGCCTGGAGTGTAAAGTCCCCAGGGGGGTATCAGCCCCAGCATTTT	CAWSVKSPGGYQPQHF
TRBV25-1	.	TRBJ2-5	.	TGTGCCAGCAGTGCCTCCACGGGTTCACTAGCAGAGACCCAGTACTTC	CASSASTGSLAETQYF
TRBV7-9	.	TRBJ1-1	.	TGTGCCAGCAGCTTAGAGGTTAAAGGGGCTGAAGCTTTCTTT	CASSLEVKGAEAFF
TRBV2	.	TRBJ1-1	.	TGTGCCAGCAGTATATCCACAGCAATGAACACTGAAGCTTTCTTT	CASSISTAMNTEAFF
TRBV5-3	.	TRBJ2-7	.	TGTGCCATTATACCAACAAGAAGATTCTTC	CAIIPTRRFF
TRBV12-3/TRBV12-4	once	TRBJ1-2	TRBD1	TGTGCCAGCAGCCTGACAGGGCTTGGCTACACCTTC	CASSLTGLGYTF
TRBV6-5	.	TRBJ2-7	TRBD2	TGTGCCAGCAGCTATCAGCGGGGGCACGAGCAGTACTTC	CASSYQRGHEQYF
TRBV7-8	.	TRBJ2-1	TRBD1	TGTGCCAGCAGTAGGTCGTCAGGGGGTAAACCGATCTTC	CASSRSSGGKPIF
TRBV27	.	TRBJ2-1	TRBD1	TGTGCCAGCAGATGGGACAGAGCCTCCTACAATGAGCAGTTCTTC	CASRWDRASYNEQFF
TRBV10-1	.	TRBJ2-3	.	TGCGCCAGCAGTGCGGCAGCGGAGGGGGATACGCAGTATTTT	CASSAAAEGDTQYF
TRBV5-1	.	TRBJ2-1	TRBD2	TGCGCCAGCAGCTTGGGAAGTGGAAGCGGGGGGTCTCGGAATGAGCAGTTCTTC	CASSLGSGSGGSRNEQFF
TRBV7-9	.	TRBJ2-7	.	TGTGCCAGCAGCTTAGTTAACACCCAGCAGTACTTC	CASSLVNTQQYF